This T cell receptor (beta chain) was captured by sequencing in a study of shared clonotypes between healthy human individuals. Study-wide background: Serving as donors were two women and three men, whose ages spanned 18 to 49.

The sample holds a few counts of this clone. Sequenced by immunoSEQ multiplex PCR; TCRdb stores in-frame clones only, minus some. The sample shows about half a million clones, around 73% of them seen only once. The length of the CDR3 is 13 residues. Unmatched junction bases numbered 5, after V lost 4 bases and J lost 6 bases. In germline, CDR1 is SGHNT, CDR2 YYREEE (reference sequence). The chain has TRBV5-4 and TRBJ2-3, with 7 bases aligning to TRBD2. The sequence was obtained from a woman between 40 and 50 years old in good health. Some clones in this sample may be carry-over from other donors' samples. The sample taken for sequencing was PBMCs. CDR3 nucleotide sequence: TGTGCCAGCAGCCAGCGGGGCCAGGATACGCAGTATTTT. This encodes CASSQRGQDTQYF.